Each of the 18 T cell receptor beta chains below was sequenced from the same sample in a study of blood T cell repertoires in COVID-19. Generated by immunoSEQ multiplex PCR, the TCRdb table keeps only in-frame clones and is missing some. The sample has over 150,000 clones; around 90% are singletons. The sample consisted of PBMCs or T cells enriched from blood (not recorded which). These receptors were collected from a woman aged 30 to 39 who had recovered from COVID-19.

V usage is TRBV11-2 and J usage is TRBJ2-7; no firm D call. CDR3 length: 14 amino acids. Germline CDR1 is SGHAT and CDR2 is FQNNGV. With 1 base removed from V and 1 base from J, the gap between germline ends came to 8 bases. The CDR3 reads CASSLGADSYEQYF. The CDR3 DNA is TGTGCCAGCAGCTTAGGGGCAGATTCCTACGAGCAGTACTTC.

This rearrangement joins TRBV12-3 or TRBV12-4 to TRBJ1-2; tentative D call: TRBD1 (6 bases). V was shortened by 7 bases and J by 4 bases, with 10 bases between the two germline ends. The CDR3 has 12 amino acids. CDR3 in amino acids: CASTGQPYGYTF. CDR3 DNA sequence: TGTGCCAGCACCGGACAGCCCTATGGCTACACCTTC.

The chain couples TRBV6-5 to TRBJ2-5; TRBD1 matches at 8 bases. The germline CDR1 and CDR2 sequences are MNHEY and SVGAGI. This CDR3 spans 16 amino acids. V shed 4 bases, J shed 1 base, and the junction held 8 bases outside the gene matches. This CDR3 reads CASSSSTGQGQETQYF. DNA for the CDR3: TGTGCCAGCAGTTCTTCCACTGGACAGGGCCAAGAGACCCAGTACTTC.

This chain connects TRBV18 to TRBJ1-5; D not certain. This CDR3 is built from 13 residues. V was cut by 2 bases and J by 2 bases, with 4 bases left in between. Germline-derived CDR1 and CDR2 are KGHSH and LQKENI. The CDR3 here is CASSPSGNQPQHF. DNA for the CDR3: TGTGCCAGCTCACCATCGGGCAATCAGCCCCAGCATTTT.

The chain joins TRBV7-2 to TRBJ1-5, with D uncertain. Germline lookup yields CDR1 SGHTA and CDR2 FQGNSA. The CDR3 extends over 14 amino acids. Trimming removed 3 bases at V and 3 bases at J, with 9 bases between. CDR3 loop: CASSFGGINQPQHF. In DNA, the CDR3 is TGTGCCAGCAGCTTCGGCGGAATCAATCAGCCCCAGCATTTT.

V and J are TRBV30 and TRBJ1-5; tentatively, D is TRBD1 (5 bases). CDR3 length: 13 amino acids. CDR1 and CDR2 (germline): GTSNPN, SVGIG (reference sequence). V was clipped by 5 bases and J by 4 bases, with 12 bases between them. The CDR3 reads CAWGAGGNQPQHF. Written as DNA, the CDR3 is TGTGCCTGGGGGGCGGGGGGTAATCAGCCCCAGCATTTT.

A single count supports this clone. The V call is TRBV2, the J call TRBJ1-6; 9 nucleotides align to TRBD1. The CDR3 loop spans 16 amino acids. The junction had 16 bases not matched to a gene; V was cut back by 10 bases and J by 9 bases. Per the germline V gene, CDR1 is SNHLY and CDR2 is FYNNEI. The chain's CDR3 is CATSRGSGTGISPLHF. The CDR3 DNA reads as TGTGCCACCTCGAGGGGTTCCGGGACAGGGATTTCACCCCTCCACTTT.

DNA of the CDR3: TGTGCCAGTAGTATAAGGCTAGCGGGGACCTACGAGCAGTACTTC. Its translation: CASSIRLAGTYEQYF. V is TRBV19 and J is TRBJ2-7, with TRBD2 matching over 9 bases. CDR1 is LNHDA and CDR2 is SQIVND in the germline V gene (reference sequence). Trimming removed 2 bases from V and 2 bases from J; junction bases left unmatched: 4. The CDR3 is 15 amino acids.

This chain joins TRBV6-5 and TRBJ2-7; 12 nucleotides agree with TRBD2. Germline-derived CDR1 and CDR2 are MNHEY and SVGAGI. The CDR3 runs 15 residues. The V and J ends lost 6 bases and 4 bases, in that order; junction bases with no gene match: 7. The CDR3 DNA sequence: TGTGCCAGCAGGAGGACTAGCGGGATAGGGTACGAGCAGTACTTC. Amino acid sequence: CASRRTSGIGYEQYF.

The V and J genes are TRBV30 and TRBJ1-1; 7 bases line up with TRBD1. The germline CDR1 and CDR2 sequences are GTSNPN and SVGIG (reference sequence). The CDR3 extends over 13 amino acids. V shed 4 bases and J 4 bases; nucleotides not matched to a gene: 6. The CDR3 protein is CAWTKGQSTEAFF. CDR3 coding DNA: TGTGCCTGGACAAAGGGACAGTCCACTGAAGCTTTCTTT.

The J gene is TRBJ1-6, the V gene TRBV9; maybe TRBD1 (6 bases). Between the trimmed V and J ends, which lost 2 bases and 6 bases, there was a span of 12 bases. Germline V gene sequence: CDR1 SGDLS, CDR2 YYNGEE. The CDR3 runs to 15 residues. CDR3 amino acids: CASSVGGPLNSPLHF. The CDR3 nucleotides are TGTGCCAGCAGCGTGGGGGGGCCACTTAATTCACCCCTCCACTTT.

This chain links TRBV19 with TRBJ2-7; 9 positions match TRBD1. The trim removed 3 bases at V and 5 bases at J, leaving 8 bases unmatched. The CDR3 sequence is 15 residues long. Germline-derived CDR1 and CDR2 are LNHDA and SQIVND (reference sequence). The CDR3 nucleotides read TGTGCCAGTAGTATGAGGGACAGGGAAGGCGACGAGCAGTACTTC. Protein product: CASSMRDREGDEQYF.

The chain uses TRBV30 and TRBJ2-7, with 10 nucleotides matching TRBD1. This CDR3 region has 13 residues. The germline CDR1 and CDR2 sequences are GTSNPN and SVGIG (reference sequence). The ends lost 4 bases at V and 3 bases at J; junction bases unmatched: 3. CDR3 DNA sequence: TGTGCCTGGAAGACAGGGGGCGGCTACGAGCAGTACTTC. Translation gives CAWKTGGGYEQYF. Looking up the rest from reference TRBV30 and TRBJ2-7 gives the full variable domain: SQTIHQWPATLVQPVGSPLSLECTVEGTSNPNLYWYRQAAGRGLQLLFYSVGIGQISSEVPQNLSASRPQDRQFILSSKKLLLSDSGFYLCAWKTGGGYEQYFGPGTRLTVT.

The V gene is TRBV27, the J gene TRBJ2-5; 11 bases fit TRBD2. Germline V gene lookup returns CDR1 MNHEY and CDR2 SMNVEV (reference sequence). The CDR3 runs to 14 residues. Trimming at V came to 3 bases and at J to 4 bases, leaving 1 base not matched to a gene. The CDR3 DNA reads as TGTGCCAGCAGTTTTAGCGGGAGGGTAGAGACCCAGTACTTC. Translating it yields CASSFSGRVETQYF.

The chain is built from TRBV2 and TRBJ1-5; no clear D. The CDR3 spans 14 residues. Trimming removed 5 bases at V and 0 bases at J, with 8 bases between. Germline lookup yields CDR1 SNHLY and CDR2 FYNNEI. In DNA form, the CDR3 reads TGTGCCAGCAGTTCCGTTTATAGCAATCAGCCCCAGCATTTT. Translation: CASSSVYSNQPQHF. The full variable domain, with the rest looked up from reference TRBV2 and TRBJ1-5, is EPEVTQTPSHQVTQMGQEVILRCVPISNHLYFYWYRQILGQKVEFLVSFYNNEISEKSEIFDDQFSVERPDGSNFTLKIRSTKLEDSAMYFCASSSVYSNQPQHFGDGTRLSIL.

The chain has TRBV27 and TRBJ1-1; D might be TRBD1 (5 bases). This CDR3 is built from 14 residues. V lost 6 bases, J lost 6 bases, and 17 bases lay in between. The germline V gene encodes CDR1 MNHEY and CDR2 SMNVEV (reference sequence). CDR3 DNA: TGTGCCAGCAGAAGGGGCTTCAGGGTCCCTGAAGCTTTCTTT. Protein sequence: CASRRGFRVPEAFF.

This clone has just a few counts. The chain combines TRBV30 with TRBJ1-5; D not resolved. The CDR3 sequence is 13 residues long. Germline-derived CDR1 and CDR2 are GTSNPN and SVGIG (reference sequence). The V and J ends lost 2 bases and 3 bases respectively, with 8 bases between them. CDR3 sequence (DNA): TGTGCCTGGAGTCACGGGGACAATCAGCCCCAGCATTTT. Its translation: CAWSHGDNQPQHF.

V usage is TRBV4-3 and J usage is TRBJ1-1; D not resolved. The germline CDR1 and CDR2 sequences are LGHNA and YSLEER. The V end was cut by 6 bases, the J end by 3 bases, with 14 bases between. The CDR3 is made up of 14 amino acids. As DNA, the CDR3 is TGCGCCAGCAGACACCGGACGGACTACACTGAAGCTTTCTTT. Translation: CASRHRTDYTEAFF.